This T cell receptor beta chain was recorded in a study of metastatic and nonmetastatic thyroid tumors. TCRdb reprocessed the PCR reads via MiXCR. The repertoire holds just over 70,000 clones, with roughly 18% as singletons. Each patient went into thyroid surgery without having received any treatment. V was pared by 5 bases and J by 10 bases, with 11 bases between. The CDR3 sequence is 10 residues long. The V gene's germline CDR1 is GTSNPN and CDR2 SVGIG (reference sequence). The sequence was collected from a female donor with papillary thyroid cancer or a benign thyroid nodule (not recorded which). Some clones in this sample may be carry-over from other donors' samples. The gene calls are TRBV30 and TRBJ1-1; D gene ambiguous. The source material was blood. CDR3 coding DNA: TGTGCCTGGGGGGAAAACGGAGCTTTCTTT. Its protein product is CAWGENGAFF.